The 4 T cell receptor beta chains in this list originate from one sample, sequenced in a study of identical twins. TCRdb re-called the 5' RACE reads through MiXCR, storing one row per CDR3 protein. The table lists about 520,000 distinct CDR3 sequences, roughly 21% of them singletons. The same data also went into a second study, on T cells expressing NK-cell markers.

Sequenced material: CD4+ T cells sorted from blood. The receptors were sampled from a woman in her late teens or twenties in good health.

The chain links TRBV7-6 to TRBJ2-3; D not resolved. Germline values: CDR1 SGHVS, CDR2 FNYEAQ. The CDR3 has 13 residues. Trimming stripped 5 bases from V and 4 bases from J, with 10 bases between. Written as DNA, the CDR3 is TGTGCCAGCAGCCCTGCTTACTCAGATACGCAGTATTTT. Translating it yields CASSPAYSDTQYF.

This sequence joins TRBV5-6 and TRBJ1-3; a possible D gene is TRBD1 (6 bases). Trimming left V 2 bases short and J 6 bases short, with 12 bases between. The CDR3 contains 14 residues. Germline V gene sequence: CDR1 SGHDT, CDR2 YYEEEE. The DNA for the CDR3 is TGTGCCAGCAGCTTAGGGGGGAACCAAAACACCATATATTTT. Translated, it gives CASSLGGNQNTIYF. The full variable domain, in which reference TRBV5-6 and TRBJ1-3 provide the parts outside the CDR3, is DAGVTQSPTHLIKTRGQQVTLRCSPKSGHDTVSWYQQALGQGPQFIFQYYEEEERQRGNFPDRFSGHQFPNYSSELNVNALLLGDSALYLCASSLGGNQNTIYFGEGSWLTVV.

The CDR3, as DNA: TGCAGTGCTAGTGTAAACACTGAAGCTTTCTTT. Its translation: CSASVNTEAFF. The J gene is TRBJ1-1, the V gene TRBV20-1, with D hard to call. V lost 3 bases to trimming and J lost 2 bases, with 4 bases between them. CDR1 DFQATT and CDR2 SNEGSKA come from the germline V gene (reference sequence). The CDR3 is 11 amino acids.

The chain uses TRBV3-1 and TRBJ1-4; no firm D call. Germline CDR1 is LGHDT and CDR2 is YNNKEL (reference sequence). V shed 1 base and J shed 11 bases, with 8 bases lying between them. The CDR3 spans 12 residues. CDR3 coding DNA: TGTGCCAGCAGCCAAGTGGGAGTCAAACTGTTTTTT. Protein product: CASSQVGVKLFF. Full variable domain (missing parts from reference TRBV3-1 and TRBJ1-4): DTAVSQTPKYLVTQMGNDKSIKCEQNLGHDTMYWYKQDSKKFLKIMFSYNNKELIINETVPNRFSPKSPDKAHLNLHINSLELGDSAVYFCASSQVGVKLFFGSGTQLSVL.